The 25 T cell receptor beta chains below all came from one sample that was sequenced in a study of blood T cell repertoires in COVID-19. Profiling relied on immunoSEQ multiplex PCR, and the TCRdb table lists in-frame clones only, not all of them. The sample has roughly 230,000 clones, roughly 80% seen once. Sequenced input: PBMCs or T cells enriched from blood (not recorded which). The source is a man between 50 and 59 years old who had recovered from COVID-19.

The V call is TRBV19, the J call TRBJ1-1; TRBD1 might be the D (5 bases). The germline gives CDR1 LNHDA, CDR2 SQIVND (reference sequence). CDR3 length: 15 amino acids. V lost 1 base, J lost 6 bases, and 15 bases lay in between. CDR3 DNA sequence: TGTGCCAGTAGTATAGCCCAGGGCTACTACGCTGAAGCTTTCTTT. Translating gives CASSIAQGYYAEAFF.

This clone appeared a few times. CDR3 protein: CAISEGGNYGYTF. The DNA of the CDR3 is TGTGCCATCAGTGAGGGGGGGAACTATGGCTACACCTTC. The chain employs TRBV10-3 and TRBJ1-2; the D gene is possibly TRBD1 (5 bases). This CDR3 contains 13 residues. The V end was cut by 2 bases, the J end by 2 bases, with 6 bases between. Germline values: CDR1 ENHRY, CDR2 SYGVKD.

The rearrangement links TRBV19 to TRBJ2-5, with 15 bases identical to TRBD2. CDR1 LNHDA and CDR2 SQIVND come from the germline V gene (reference sequence). CDR3 length: 15 residues. J was trimmed by 5 bases and V by 6 bases; bases with no gene match: 4. CDR3 loop: CASSTGLAGGETQYF. In DNA, the CDR3 is TGTGCCAGTAGCACCGGACTAGCGGGGGGGGAGACCCAGTACTTC.

This clone was observed a single time. The chain combines TRBV5-6 with TRBJ2-5; possibly TRBD1 for D (6 bases). Deletions cut 4 bases from V and 7 bases from J, with 20 bases between. The CDR3 is 15 residues long. The germline V gene has CDR1 SGHDT and CDR2 YYEEEE. CDR3 bases: TGTGCCAGCAGCCGAAAGTTTGCAGGGGTGGGGACCCAGTACTTC. This sequence encodes CASSRKFAGVGTQYF.

This sequence joins TRBV3-1 (or the pseudogene TRBV3-2) and TRBJ2-5; 9 nucleotides align to TRBD2. The CDR3 runs 15 residues. In germline, CDR1 is LGHDT, CDR2 YNNKEL (reference sequence). The junction had 6 bases not matched to a gene; V was cut back by 0 bases and J by 7 bases. The CDR3 reads CASSQEREGGLTQYF. CDR3 DNA sequence: TGTGCCAGCAGCCAAGAGCGGGAGGGGGGTTTGACCCAGTACTTC.

The V and J genes are TRBV9 and TRBJ1-1; D gene unclear. The CDR3 is 12 amino acids. The V end lost 0 bases, the J end lost 10 bases, and 10 bases lay between the germline ends. Germline V gives CDR1 SGDLS, CDR2 YYNGEE. CDR3 nucleotide sequence: TGTGCCAGCAGCGTAGCTGAGGGTCCAGCTTTCTTT. It codes for CASSVAEGPAFF. Full variable domain (rest looked up from reference TRBV9 and TRBJ1-1): DSGVTQTPKHLITATGQRVTLRCSPRSGDLSVYWYQQSLDQGLQFLIQYYNGEERAKGNILERFSAQQFPDLHSELNLSSLELGDSALYFCASSVAEGPAFFGQGTRLTVV.

The V call is TRBV11-2, the J call TRBJ2-5, with D possibly matching TRBD2 (5 bases). CDR3 size: 17 residues. Germline V CDR1 and CDR2: SGHAT, FQNNGV. V shed 3 bases and J shed 0 bases, with 17 bases lying between them. CDR3 DNA: TGTGCCAGCAGCTTGGGAGCGAGCGGAAGATACCAAGAGACCCAGTACTTC. Translating gives CASSLGASGRYQETQYF. Variable domain in full (rest from reference TRBV11-2 and TRBJ2-5): EAGVAQSPRYKIIEKRQSVAFWCNPISGHATLYWYQQILGQGPKLLIQFQNNGVVDDSQLPKDRFSAERLKGVDSTLKIQPAKLEDSAVYLCASSLGASGRYQETQYFGPGTRLLVL.

This chain joins TRBV7-2 and TRBJ1-2; 9 bases match TRBD1. In germline, CDR1 is SGHTA, CDR2 FQGNSA. The CDR3 length is 15 residues. The V gene end was trimmed by 3 bases and the J gene end by 4 bases; junction bases not matched to a gene: 6. The CDR3 reads CASSFGTGWSYGYTF. The CDR3 coding sequence is TGTGCCAGCAGCTTCGGGACAGGGTGGAGCTATGGCTACACCTTC.

This clone was seen a few times. The rearrangement links TRBV10-3 to TRBJ1-1; weak D call: TRBD1 (6 bases). Trimming took 5 bases from V and 1 from J, leaving 11 bases between them. The V gene's germline CDR1 is ENHRY and CDR2 SYGVKD. This CDR3 has 14 residues. DNA for the CDR3: TGTGCCATCAGTAACTCACAGGGGAACACTGAAGCTTTCTTT. Protein product: CAISNSQGNTEAFF.

J is TRBJ1-1 and V is TRBV5-1; TRBD1 agrees at 7 bases. Trimming removed 3 bases from V and 0 bases from J; junction bases left unmatched: 23. The length of the CDR3 is 21 residues. Germline V gene data show CDR1 as SGHRS and CDR2 as YFSETQ. The DNA of the CDR3 is TGCGCCAGCAGCTCAAACAGGGGCCGACCAGGCATCCGCTTCATGAACACTGAAGCTTTCTTT. Protein product: CASSSNRGRPGIRFMNTEAFF.

This sequence joins TRBV7-9 and TRBJ1-6, with 9 nucleotides matching TRBD1. Per the germline V gene, CDR1 is SEHNR and CDR2 is FQNEAQ (reference sequence). The CDR3 contains 16 residues. V lost 5 bases, J lost 10 bases, and 12 bases stayed unmatched. DNA for the CDR3: TGTGCCAGCAGCCCTCCGACCGGGACAGGGAGATCACCCCTCCACTTT. Translated, it gives CASSPPTGTGRSPLHF.

This clone has just one count. DNA of the CDR3: TGTGCCAGCAGCTTTCTCCCAGGGGTAGAGACTGAAGCTTTCTTT. Amino acid sequence: CASSFLPGVETEAFF. The chain joins TRBV11-2 to TRBJ1-1; possible D gene TRBD1, 6 bases. The CDR3 length is 15 residues. The ends were cut back, 3 bases at V and 5 bases at J, with 16 bases in the middle. Germline assignment: CDR1 SGHAT and CDR2 FQNNGV.

The chain joins TRBV6-5 to TRBJ2-2, with D tentatively TRBD2 (5 bases). CDR1 and CDR2 (germline): MNHEY, SVGAGI. There are 14 residues in the CDR3. Trimming cost V 7 bases and J 5 bases, with 14 bases left between them. The CDR3 nucleotides read TGTGCCAGCACTTGGACTCCGAGGACCGGGGAGCTGTTTTTT. This translates into CASTWTPRTGELFF.

The chain links TRBV7-2 to TRBJ2-3; 13 nucleotides align to TRBD2. Germline values: CDR1 SGHTA, CDR2 FQGNSA. Trimming took 2 bases from V and 2 from J; bases not matched to a gene: 10. The CDR3 runs to 19 residues. CDR3 bases: TGTGCCAGCAGCTTATCAAGCCGGACTAGCGGGGGTAACACAGATACGCAGTATTTT. Translation: CASSLSSRTSGGNTDTQYF.

The chain employs TRBV6-5 and TRBJ1-2; TRBD1 might be the D (6 bases). The V end lost 6 bases, the J end lost 7 bases, and 21 bases lay between the germline ends. The germline V gene encodes CDR1 MNHEY and CDR2 SVGAGI. The CDR3 runs 15 residues. The CDR3 spells CASRPDRYLLGGYTF. Here the CDR3 DNA reads TGTGCCAGCAGACCCGACAGGTATCTCCTCGGTGGCTACACCTTC.

This chain uses TRBV7-8 with TRBJ1-5; TRBD1 matches 8 bases. The CDR3 length is 16 residues. Germline CDR1 SGHVS, CDR2 FQNEAQ. Germline trimming cut 2 bases from V and 1 base from J; bases unmatched to any gene: 4. The CDR3 DNA sequence: TGTGCCAGCAGCTTAATCCAGGGGGCAAGCAATCAGCCCCAGCATTTT. Translated, it gives CASSLIQGASNQPQHF. Full variable domain (outside the CDR3, taken from reference TRBV7-8 and TRBJ1-5): GAGVSQSPRYKVAKRGQDVALRCDPISGHVSLFWYQQALGQGPEFLTYFQNEAQLDKSGLPSDRFFAERPEGSVSTLKIQRTQQEDSAVYLCASSLIQGASNQPQHFGDGTRLSIL.

The V and J genes are TRBV27 and TRBJ2-1; 12 positions match TRBD2. After removal of 5 bases from V and 0 bases from J, the junction contained 2 bases not matched to a gene. The germline V gene encodes CDR1 MNHEY and CDR2 SMNVEV (reference sequence). The CDR3 runs 16 residues. The CDR3 loop is CASSPSGGASYNEQFF. Written as DNA, the CDR3 is TGTGCCAGCAGTCCTAGCGGGGGGGCCTCCTACAATGAGCAGTTCTTC.

The chain has TRBV5-4 and TRBJ2-1, with 8 bases identical to TRBD2. CDR3 size: 17 residues. Per germline, CDR1 SGHNT and CDR2 YYREEE (reference sequence). V lost 4 bases, J lost 6 bases, and 15 bases stayed unmatched. In DNA, the CDR3 is TGTGCCAGCAGCCCGGGAATAGCGGGGAGGGGTTCCAATGAGCAGTTCTTC. It encodes CASSPGIAGRGSNEQFF.

J is TRBJ1-3 and V is TRBV5-1; no clear D. In germline, CDR1 is SGHRS, CDR2 YFSETQ. Trimming took off 0 bases at V and 7 bases at J, with 8 bases between the two ends. CDR3 length: 13 amino acids. The CDR3 here is CASSLDRGNTIYF. CDR3 bases: TGCGCCAGCAGCTTGGACCGAGGGAACACCATATATTTT.

This clone was found once. The rearrangement uses TRBV6-2 or TRBV6-3 and TRBJ1-1; unclear D gene. The CDR3 has 13 amino acids. Germline assignment: CDR1 MNHEY and CDR2 SVGEGT. Trimming took off 2 bases at V and 6 bases at J, with 10 bases between the two ends. The CDR3 DNA sequence: TGTGCCAGCAGTTACGGGCCGACCGCTGAAGCTTTCTTT. Encoded protein: CASSYGPTAEAFF.

The chain recombines TRBV19 with TRBJ2-2, with 7 bases lining up with TRBD2. The CDR3 is 14 amino acids. Germline V gene lookup returns CDR1 LNHDA and CDR2 SQIVND (reference sequence). V lost 7 bases, J lost 5 bases, and 7 bases stayed unmatched. The CDR3 DNA sequence: TGTGCCAGTATAGAGCGGGAATGGACCGGGGAGCTGTTTTTT. It yields the protein CASIEREWTGELFF.

This chain joins TRBV11-2 and TRBJ2-2, with 8 bases aligning to TRBD2. Germline-derived CDR1 and CDR2 are SGHAT and FQNNGV. V was clipped by 1 base and J by 6 bases; unmatched bases: 7. The CDR3 extends over 16 amino acids. The CDR3 loop is CASSLGGLVGAGELFF. Written as DNA, the CDR3 is TGTGCCAGCAGCTTAGGGGGACTAGTTGGGGCCGGGGAGCTGTTTTTT.

The rearrangement uses TRBV6-2 or TRBV6-3 and TRBJ1-5; 8 bases map to TRBD1. V dropped 5 bases and J dropped 0; count of bases not matched to a gene: 9. CDR3 length: 17 residues. The V gene's germline CDR1 is MNHEY and CDR2 SVGEGT. CDR3 residues: CASSSLGGQASNQPQHF. CDR3 DNA: TGTGCCAGCAGTAGCTTAGGGGGACAGGCTAGCAATCAGCCCCAGCATTTT.

The chain carries TRBV6-2 or TRBV6-3 and TRBJ1-5; tentatively, D is TRBD1 (5 bases). V was cut by 2 bases and J by 7 bases, with 15 bases left in between. The V gene's germline CDR1 is MNHEY and CDR2 SVGEGT. The CDR3 is 15 residues long. CDR3 residues: CASSYHDRDGQPQHF. The CDR3 nucleotides read TGTGCCAGCAGTTACCACGACAGAGACGGGCAGCCCCAGCATTTT.

This chain joins TRBV20-1 and TRBJ2-3, with 7 positions matching TRBD2. Germline CDR1 reads DFQATT; CDR2 reads SNEGSKA (reference sequence). This CDR3 comprises 16 residues. With 3 bases clipped from V and 2 bases from J, the junction kept 11 bases outside the gene matches. The CDR3 nucleotides are TGCAGTGCTAGTAGGTTGGAGGGAGGGTTCACAGATACGCAGTATTTT. Its protein is CSASRLEGGFTDTQYF.